This is a list of T cell receptor beta chains from one sample in a study of T cell changes during pregnancy in multiple sclerosis. TCRdb's copy holds only in-frame clones and misses some; the assay was immunoSEQ multiplex PCR. This sample yields fewer than 50,000 clones, of which roughly 88% are seen a single time; roughly 4.5% belongs to the top ten. The starting material was peripheral blood, obtained in the second trimester of pregnancy. These TCRs come from a female donor in good health, enrolled as a control in a pregnancy study. Each CDR3 is given with its conserved first and last residue. Each record gives: D gene, J gene, clone size, V gene, CDR3 DNA, CDR3 protein. The D gene is left open where the match is weak. Clone size appears in some rows only: once, few, many, or a class for an expanded clone.

TRBD1 | TRBJ1-1 | NA | TRBV27 | TGTGCCAGCAGTCGTTCAGGGGGACGAGTGAACACTGAAGCTTTCTTT | CASSRSGGRVNTEAFF
TRBD2 | TRBJ2-1 | NA | TRBV6-5 | TGTGCCAGCAGTTTTTACCGAGCGGGGGGGTACAATGAGCAGTTCTTC | CASSFYRAGGYNEQFF
NA | TRBJ2-3 | NA | TRBV7-9 | TGTGCCAGCACCGGGGGTTCCACAGATACGCAGTATTTT | CASTGGSTDTQYF
TRBD1 | TRBJ2-7 | NA | TRBV7-9 | TGTGCCAGCAGCTTTTTGACAGGGGCCTACGAGCAGTACTTC | CASSFLTGAYEQYF
NA | TRBJ2-5 | NA | TRBV19 | TGTGCCAGTAGTATTGGAGCGGCTGGGGGGCAAGAGACCCAGTACTTC | CASSIGAAGGQETQYF
NA | TRBJ1-5 | NA | TRBV19 | TGTGCCAGTAGTATAATGGGGGGGCTCGGTCAGCCCCAGCATTTT | CASSIMGGLGQPQHF
NA | TRBJ2-3 | once | TRBV5-4 | TGTGCCAGCAGCGGGGGGGCAGGGGGCTACACAGATACGCAGTATTTT | CASSGGAGGYTDTQYF
NA | TRBJ2-5 | few | TRBV5-6 | TGTGCCAGCAGCTTTAAAGAGACCCAGTACTTC | CASSFKETQYF
NA | TRBJ2-7 | once | TRBV27 | TGTGCCAGCAGTTTGAGGAAAGGAGCCTACGAGCAGTACTTC | CASSLRKGAYEQYF
TRBD2 | TRBJ2-3 | NA | TRBV11-2 | TGTGCCAGCAGAGGACCCCTCGGAGTTAGCGGGTCCACAGATACGCAGTATTTT | CASRGPLGVSGSTDTQYF
NA | TRBJ1-1 | NA | TRBV20-1 | TGCAGTGCTAGTGAGGACACTGAAGCTTTCTTT | CSASEDTEAFF
NA | TRBJ1-2 | NA | TRBV5-6 | TGTGCCAGCAGCTTGACTGGCTATGGCTACACCTTC | CASSLTGYGYTF
TRBD1 | TRBJ2-1 | NA | TRBV7-8 | TGTGCCAGCAGATCAATACAGGGGGACAATGAGCAGTTCTTC | CASRSIQGDNEQFF
NA | TRBJ2-1 | NA | TRBV4-1 | TGCGCCAGCAGCCATGTTGACATGGGCCTCTCCTACAATGAGCAGTTCTTC | CASSHVDMGLSYNEQFF
NA | TRBJ1-5 | NA | TRBV19 | TGTGCCAGTAGGGCGGGGGTCAGCAATCAGCCCCAGCATTTT | CASRAGVSNQPQHF
NA | TRBJ1-5 | NA | TRBV4-1 | TGCGCCAGCAGCCAACCTAGACTTAGCAATCAGCCCCAGCATTTT | CASSQPRLSNQPQHF
NA | TRBJ1-1 | NA | TRBV2 | TGTGCCAGCGGCCGGGAGGTGAACACTGAAGCTTTCTTT | CASGREVNTEAFF
NA | TRBJ2-3 | NA | TRBV30 | TGTGCCTGGAGTACGGGGAAATCCACAGATACGCAGTATTTT | CAWSTGKSTDTQYF
TRBD2 | TRBJ2-1 | NA | TRBV7-7 | TGTGCTAGCAGCCCGGGGACTAGCGGGAAAGGAGTATATGAGCAGTTCTTC | CASSPGTSGKGVYEQFF
TRBD1 | TRBJ2-7 | few | TRBV7-2 | TGTGCCAGCAGGTCCGGGACAGGGCTGGACGAGCAGTACTTC | CASRSGTGLDEQYF
TRBD1 | TRBJ1-2 | NA | TRBV5-1 | TGCGCCAGCAGCTTAGGACAGGGAAACTATGGCTACACCTTC | CASSLGQGNYGYTF
TRBD1 | TRBJ1-2 | NA | TRBV7-9 | TGTGCCAGCAGCTACGGGACAGGCGGTCACACCTTC | CASSYGTGGHTF
NA | TRBJ2-1 | NA | TRBV19 | TGTGCCAGTAGTCTCAGCGGCCGAAGCTCCTACAATGAGCAGTTCTTC | CASSLSGRSSYNEQFF
NA | TRBJ1-1 | NA | TRBV10-1 | TGCGCCAGCAGTCCCAGGGGGAACACTGAAGCTTTCTTT | CASSPRGNTEAFF
TRBD1 | TRBJ1-4 | NA | TRBV18 | TGTGCCAGCTCACCACCGGGACAGGGGGGTGAAAAACTGTTTTTT | CASSPPGQGGEKLFF